Described below is a single TCR beta chain sequence and its context. This entry comes from a study of T cell changes during pregnancy in multiple sclerosis. TCRdb's copy holds only in-frame clones and misses some; the assay was immunoSEQ multiplex PCR. The top ten clones hold 2.5% of a sample with some 58,000 clones, about 96% of them seen once. The ends lost 7 bases at V and 0 bases at J; junction bases unmatched: 6. This CDR3 has 15 residues. Per the germline V gene, CDR1 is MNHEY and CDR2 is SMNVEV (reference sequence). The V and J genes are TRBV27 and TRBJ2-5, with 9 bases that match TRBD2. The source material was CD8+ T cells from peripheral blood mononuclear cells, sampled after pregnancy. The receptor was isolated from a female donor with multiple sclerosis, enrolled in a pregnancy study. The CDR3 spells CASKASGNNQETQYF. CDR3 in DNA: TGTGCCAGCAAAGCTAGCGGGAACAACCAAGAGACCCAGTACTTC.